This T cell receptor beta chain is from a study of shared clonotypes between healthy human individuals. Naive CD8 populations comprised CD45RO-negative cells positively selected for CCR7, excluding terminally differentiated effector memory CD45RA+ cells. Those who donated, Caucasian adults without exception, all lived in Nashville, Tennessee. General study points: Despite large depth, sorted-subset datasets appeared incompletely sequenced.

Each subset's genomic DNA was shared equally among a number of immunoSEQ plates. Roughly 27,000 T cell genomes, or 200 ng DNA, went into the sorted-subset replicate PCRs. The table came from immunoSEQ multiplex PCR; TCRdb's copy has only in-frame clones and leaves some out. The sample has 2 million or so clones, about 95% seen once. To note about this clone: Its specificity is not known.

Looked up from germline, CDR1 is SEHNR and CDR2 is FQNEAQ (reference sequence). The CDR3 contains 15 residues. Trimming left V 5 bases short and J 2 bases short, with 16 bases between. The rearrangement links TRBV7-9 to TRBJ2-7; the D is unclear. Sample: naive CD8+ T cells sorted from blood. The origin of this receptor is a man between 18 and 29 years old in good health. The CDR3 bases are TGTGCCAGCAGCCGACCGTTAGACAAGGCCTACGAGCAGTACTTC. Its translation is CASSRPLDKAYEQYF.